This is a list of T cell receptor beta chains from one sample in a study of memory CD4+ T cells and cytomegalovirus serostatus. TCRdb's table, derived via immunoSEQ multiplex PCR, lists solely in-frame clones and lacks some. The sample carries 40,000 or so clones, over 65% recorded once. Sequenced sample: memory CD4+ T cells from blood. Receptors originate from an adult in good health and CMV-seronegative. Each CDR3 is given with its conserved first and last residue. The order of the fields is J gene, clone size, V gene, D gene, CDR3 protein, CDR3 DNA. The D gene is left open where the match is weak. Some rows have no size entry. The others give once, few or many, or a class for an expanded clone.

j_gene: TRBJ2-5; abundance: -; v_gene: TRBV5-1; d_gene: -; CDR3aa: CASSLYGSKETQYF; CDR3nt: TGCGCCAGCAGCTTGTATGGCAGTAAAGAGACCCAGTACTTC
j_gene: TRBJ1-1; abundance: once; v_gene: TRBV2; d_gene: TRBD1; CDR3aa: CASTTGASATEAFF; CDR3nt: TGTGCCAGCACGACAGGGGCTTCTGCCACTGAAGCTTTCTTT
j_gene: TRBJ1-5; abundance: -; v_gene: TRBV2; d_gene: TRBD1; CDR3aa: CASSPDRGYQPQHF; CDR3nt: TGTGCCAGCAGTCCAGACAGGGGGTATCAGCCCCAGCATTTT
j_gene: TRBJ2-5; abundance: -; v_gene: TRBV28; d_gene: TRBD2; CDR3aa: CASSLSGGQETQYF; CDR3nt: TGTGCCAGCAGCCTTAGCGGGGGCCAAGAGACCCAGTACTTC
j_gene: TRBJ2-7; abundance: -; v_gene: TRBV6-1; d_gene: TRBD2; CDR3aa: CASSETSGGPGTYEQYF; CDR3nt: TGTGCCAGCAGTGAGACTAGCGGGGGCCCGGGGACCTACGAGCAGTACTTC
j_gene: TRBJ2-5; abundance: -; v_gene: TRBV2; d_gene: TRBD1; CDR3aa: CASSERGQGMKTQYF; CDR3nt: TGTGCCAGCAGTGAAAGGGGACAGGGTATGAAGACCCAGTACTTC
j_gene: TRBJ2-1; abundance: -; v_gene: TRBV10-3; d_gene: TRBD2; CDR3aa: CAISEAAGGQGEQFF; CDR3nt: TGTGCCATCAGTGAGGCAGCGGGGGGCCAGGGAGAGCAGTTCTTC
j_gene: TRBJ1-1; abundance: -; v_gene: TRBV6-1; d_gene: -; CDR3aa: CASSEARQAFF; CDR3nt: TGTGCCAGCAGTGAAGCCCGTCAAGCTTTCTTT
j_gene: TRBJ2-1; abundance: -; v_gene: TRBV7-2; d_gene: TRBD2; CDR3aa: CASSSGDYPSNEQFF; CDR3nt: TGTGCCAGCAGCTCCGGGGACTACCCCTCCAATGAGCAGTTCTTC
j_gene: TRBJ1-2; abundance: few; v_gene: TRBV11-2; d_gene: -; CDR3aa: CASSLVGAGYTF; CDR3nt: TGTGCCAGCAGCTTAGTGGGGGCTGGCTACACCTTC
j_gene: TRBJ1-4; abundance: once; v_gene: TRBV28; d_gene: -; CDR3aa: CASSMTSGQLEKLFF; CDR3nt: TGTGCCAGCAGTATGACATCGGGCCAGCTAGAAAAACTGTTTTTT
j_gene: TRBJ2-3; abundance: -; v_gene: TRBV2; d_gene: TRBD2; CDR3aa: CASRDTSGGPYGTDTQYF; CDR3nt: TGTGCCAGCAGGGACACTAGCGGGGGGCCGTATGGCACAGATACGCAGTATTTT
j_gene: TRBJ1-2; abundance: -; v_gene: TRBV29-1; d_gene: TRBD1; CDR3aa: CSVEEFQGAGGYTF; CDR3nt: TGCAGCGTTGAAGAGTTCCAGGGGGCTGGTGGCTACACCTTC
j_gene: TRBJ2-5; abundance: few; v_gene: TRBV2; d_gene: -; CDR3aa: CASNGVDPQETQYF; CDR3nt: TGTGCCAGCAATGGCGTGGACCCCCAAGAGACCCAGTACTTC
j_gene: TRBJ1-1; abundance: -; v_gene: TRBV6-1; d_gene: TRBD1; CDR3aa: CASRRTGERAFF; CDR3nt: TGTGCCAGCAGGCGGACAGGGGAGAGAGCTTTCTTT
j_gene: TRBJ2-2; abundance: -; v_gene: TRBV2; d_gene: TRBD1; CDR3aa: CASTPGRGQGGELFF; CDR3nt: TGTGCCAGCACACCTGGCAGGGGGCAGGGCGGGGAGCTGTTTTTT
j_gene: TRBJ1-4; abundance: -; v_gene: TRBV30; d_gene: -; CDR3aa: CAWQGTRKLDEKLFF; CDR3nt: TGTGCCTGGCAGGGGACAAGGAAGTTAGATGAAAAACTGTTTTTT
j_gene: TRBJ2-7; abundance: once; v_gene: TRBV29-1; d_gene: -; CDR3aa: CSVSPGGRYEQYF; CDR3nt: TGCAGCGTGTCGCCTGGGGGGCGGTACGAGCAGTACTTC
j_gene: TRBJ2-3; abundance: -; v_gene: TRBV7-2; d_gene: TRBD2; CDR3aa: CASSRRLAGDTQYF; CDR3nt: TGTGCCAGCAGCCGGCGACTAGCGGGGGATACGCAGTATTTT
j_gene: TRBJ1-6; abundance: few; v_gene: TRBV13; d_gene: -; CDR3aa: CASSLISWGQGSPLHF; CDR3nt: TGTGCCAGCAGCTTAATTTCATGGGGCCAGGGATCACCCCTCCACTTT
j_gene: TRBJ2-3; abundance: -; v_gene: TRBV30; d_gene: -; CDR3aa: CAWRANTDTQYF; CDR3nt: TGTGCCTGGAGGGCAAACACAGATACGCAGTATTTT
j_gene: TRBJ1-1; abundance: -; v_gene: TRBV7-9; d_gene: TRBD1; CDR3aa: CASSLKGQGPMNTEAFF; CDR3nt: TGTGCCAGCAGCTTAAAAGGACAGGGCCCTATGAACACTGAAGCTTTCTTT
j_gene: TRBJ1-2; abundance: -; v_gene: TRBV30; d_gene: TRBD1; CDR3aa: CARVDRQGAGGYTF; CDR3nt: TGTGCCAGAGTAGATAGACAGGGGGCAGGAGGCTACACCTTC
j_gene: TRBJ2-7; abundance: -; v_gene: TRBV5-1; d_gene: -; CDR3aa: CASSLEGRADEQYF; CDR3nt: TGCGCCAGCAGCTTGGAGGGCAGGGCGGACGAGCAGTACTTC
j_gene: TRBJ2-5; abundance: -; v_gene: TRBV5-1; d_gene: TRBD1; CDR3aa: CASSLGAGTGVETQYF; CDR3nt: TGCGCCAGCAGCTTGGGGGCCGGGACAGGGGTCGAGACCCAGTACTTC
j_gene: TRBJ2-1; abundance: -; v_gene: TRBV7-6; d_gene: TRBD1; CDR3aa: CASSYGTGNHNEQFF; CDR3nt: TGTGCCAGCAGTTATGGGACAGGGAACCACAATGAGCAGTTCTTC
j_gene: TRBJ1-4; abundance: -; v_gene: TRBV9; d_gene: -; CDR3aa: CASSVVGGGNEKLFF; CDR3nt: TGTGCCAGCAGCGTAGTCGGGGGAGGGAATGAAAAACTGTTTTTT
j_gene: TRBJ1-5; abundance: -; v_gene: TRBV7-9; d_gene: TRBD1; CDR3aa: CASSLTTGDNQPQHF; CDR3nt: TGTGCCAGCAGCCTCACTACAGGGGACAATCAGCCCCAGCATTTT
j_gene: TRBJ1-1; abundance: few; v_gene: TRBV6-5; d_gene: -; CDR3aa: CASRLRDGEAFF; CDR3nt: TGTGCCAGCAGACTCCGGGACGGAGAAGCTTTCTTT
j_gene: TRBJ1-2; abundance: -; v_gene: TRBV6-1; d_gene: TRBD1; CDR3aa: CASTFIPGTDYGYTF; CDR3nt: TGTGCCAGCACCTTTATACCCGGGACAGACTATGGCTACACCTTC
j_gene: TRBJ1-2; abundance: -; v_gene: TRBV27; d_gene: TRBD1; CDR3aa: CASSLNRGTGYTF; CDR3nt: TGTGCCAGCAGTTTGAACAGGGGGACCGGCTACACCTTC
j_gene: TRBJ1-6; abundance: -; v_gene: TRBV7-9; d_gene: TRBD1; CDR3aa: CASSSQSTGSDSPLHF; CDR3nt: TGTGCCAGCAGCTCCCAGTCGACAGGGAGTGATTCACCCCTCCACTTT
j_gene: TRBJ2-1; abundance: -; v_gene: TRBV11-2; d_gene: TRBD1; CDR3aa: CASSLPGQGSHEQFF; CDR3nt: TGTGCCAGCAGCCTCCCGGGACAGGGAAGCCATGAGCAGTTCTTC
j_gene: TRBJ2-3; abundance: -; v_gene: TRBV30; d_gene: -; CDR3aa: CAWGGRKSTDTQYF; CDR3nt: TGTGCCTGGGGAGGGCGGAAATCAACAGATACGCAGTATTTT
j_gene: TRBJ1-4; abundance: -; v_gene: TRBV7-2; d_gene: -; CDR3aa: CASSSDSFNEKLFF; CDR3nt: TGTGCCAGCAGCTCAGACAGTTTTAATGAAAAACTGTTTTTT
j_gene: TRBJ1-2; abundance: -; v_gene: TRBV9; d_gene: -; CDR3aa: CASSPWGGSGYTF; CDR3nt: TGTGCCAGCAGCCCCTGGGGGGGCAGTGGCTACACCTTC
j_gene: TRBJ2-7; abundance: once; v_gene: TRBV18; d_gene: TRBD1; CDR3aa: CASSRDRGPYEQYF; CDR3nt: TGTGCCAGCTCACGGGACAGGGGTCCTTACGAGCAGTACTTC
j_gene: TRBJ1-6; abundance: -; v_gene: TRBV6-4; d_gene: -; CDR3aa: CASKETGSSYNSPLHF; CDR3nt: TGTGCCAGCAAAGAGACAGGCAGCTCCTATAATTCACCCCTCCACTTT
j_gene: TRBJ1-6; abundance: -; v_gene: TRBV16; d_gene: -; CDR3aa: CASSQFAGDGNSPLHF; CDR3nt: TGTGCCAGCAGCCAATTTGCGGGGGACGGAAATTCACCCCTCCACTTT
j_gene: TRBJ1-1; abundance: few; v_gene: TRBV10-1; d_gene: TRBD1; CDR3aa: CASSEHGTVNTEAFF; CDR3nt: TGCGCCAGCAGTGAGCATGGGACAGTCAACACTGAAGCTTTCTTT
j_gene: TRBJ2-1; abundance: few; v_gene: TRBV7-9; d_gene: TRBD1; CDR3aa: CASSSKDRGTFF; CDR3nt: TGTGCCAGCAGCTCCAAGGACAGGGGAACGTTCTTC
j_gene: TRBJ1-3; abundance: -; v_gene: TRBV2; d_gene: -; CDR3aa: CASSEVVTGLSGNTIYF; CDR3nt: TGTGCCAGCAGTGAAGTGGTAACAGGGCTCTCTGGAAACACCATATATTTT
j_gene: TRBJ1-1; abundance: -; v_gene: TRBV19; d_gene: -; CDR3aa: CASSSLQGSEAFF; CDR3nt: TGTGCCAGTAGTTCCCTCCAAGGTTCTGAAGCTTTCTTT
j_gene: TRBJ2-5; abundance: few; v_gene: TRBV5-6; d_gene: -; CDR3aa: CASSRPGGTGETQYF; CDR3nt: TGTGCCAGCAGCCGCCCCGGGGGAACGGGGGAGACCCAGTACTTC
j_gene: TRBJ2-3; abundance: -; v_gene: TRBV6-1; d_gene: -; CDR3aa: CASSETPGGGRPDTQYF; CDR3nt: TGTGCCAGCAGTGAAACCCCTGGGGGGGGGCGACCCGATACGCAGTATTTT
j_gene: TRBJ1-3; abundance: -; v_gene: TRBV7-2; d_gene: -; CDR3aa: CASSLVGGSGNTIYF; CDR3nt: TGTGCCAGCAGCTTAGTGGGGGGCTCTGGAAACACCATATATTTT
j_gene: TRBJ2-6; abundance: -; v_gene: TRBV6-6; d_gene: -; CDR3aa: CASSSSPGRGANVLTF; CDR3nt: TGTGCCAGCAGTTCCAGTCCAGGGCGGGGGGCCAACGTCCTGACTTTC
j_gene: TRBJ2-2; abundance: once; v_gene: TRBV5-1; d_gene: TRBD2; CDR3aa: CASSPRTSANTGELFF; CDR3nt: TGCGCCAGCAGCCCGAGGACTAGCGCGAACACCGGGGAGCTGTTTTTT
j_gene: TRBJ2-1; abundance: few; v_gene: TRBV5-8; d_gene: -; CDR3aa: CASSLEQGRYNEQFF; CDR3nt: TGTGCCAGCAGCTTGGAACAGGGGAGGTACAATGAGCAGTTCTTC
j_gene: TRBJ1-1; abundance: -; v_gene: TRBV28; d_gene: -; CDR3aa: CASSLSPGGEGTEAFF; CDR3nt: TGTGCCAGCAGTTTATCTCCGGGAGGGGAGGGGACTGAAGCTTTCTTT
j_gene: TRBJ2-5; abundance: once; v_gene: TRBV7-9; d_gene: -; CDR3aa: CASSSSGETQYF; CDR3nt: TGTGCCAGCAGCTCCTCCGGGGAGACCCAGTACTTC
j_gene: TRBJ1-6; abundance: few; v_gene: TRBV30; d_gene: -; CDR3aa: CAWSLQGGSPLHF; CDR3nt: TGTGCCTGGAGTCTACAGGGAGGATCACCCCTCCACTTT
j_gene: TRBJ2-7; abundance: -; v_gene: TRBV20-1; d_gene: TRBD1; CDR3aa: CSANTGEKQYF; CDR3nt: TGCAGTGCTAATACAGGGGAGAAGCAGTACTTC
j_gene: TRBJ2-5; abundance: -; v_gene: TRBV11-2; d_gene: TRBD2; CDR3aa: CASSSLRGGQETQYF; CDR3nt: TGTGCCAGCAGCTCCCTAAGGGGAGGGCAAGAGACCCAGTACTTC
j_gene: TRBJ2-7; abundance: -; v_gene: TRBV18; d_gene: TRBD1; CDR3aa: CASSPGTGGTYEQYF; CDR3nt: TGTGCCAGCTCACCAGGAACAGGGGGTACCTACGAGCAGTACTTC
j_gene: TRBJ2-1; abundance: -; v_gene: TRBV30; d_gene: TRBD2; CDR3aa: CAWSRLTGLAGISNEQFF; CDR3nt: TGTGCCTGGAGTCGACTGACGGGACTAGCGGGCATATCCAATGAGCAGTTCTTC
j_gene: TRBJ1-2; abundance: -; v_gene: TRBV30; d_gene: -; CDR3aa: CAWSVLGRNYGYTF; CDR3nt: TGTGCCTGGAGTGTACTAGGCAGGAACTATGGCTACACCTTC